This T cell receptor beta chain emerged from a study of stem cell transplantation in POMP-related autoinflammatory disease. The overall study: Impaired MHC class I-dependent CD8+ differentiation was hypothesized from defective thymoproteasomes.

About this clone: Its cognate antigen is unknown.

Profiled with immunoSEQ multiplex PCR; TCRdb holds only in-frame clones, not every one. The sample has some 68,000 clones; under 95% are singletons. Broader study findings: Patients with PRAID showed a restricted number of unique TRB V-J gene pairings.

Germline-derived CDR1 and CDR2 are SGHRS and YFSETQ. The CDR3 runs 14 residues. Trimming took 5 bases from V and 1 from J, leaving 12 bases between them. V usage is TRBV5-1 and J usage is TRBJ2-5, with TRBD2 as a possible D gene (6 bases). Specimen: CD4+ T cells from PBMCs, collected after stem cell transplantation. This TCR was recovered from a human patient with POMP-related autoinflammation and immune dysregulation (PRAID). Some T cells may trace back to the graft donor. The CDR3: CASRQLGGQETQYF. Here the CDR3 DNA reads TGCGCCAGCAGACAATTGGGGGGCCAAGAGACCCAGTACTTC.